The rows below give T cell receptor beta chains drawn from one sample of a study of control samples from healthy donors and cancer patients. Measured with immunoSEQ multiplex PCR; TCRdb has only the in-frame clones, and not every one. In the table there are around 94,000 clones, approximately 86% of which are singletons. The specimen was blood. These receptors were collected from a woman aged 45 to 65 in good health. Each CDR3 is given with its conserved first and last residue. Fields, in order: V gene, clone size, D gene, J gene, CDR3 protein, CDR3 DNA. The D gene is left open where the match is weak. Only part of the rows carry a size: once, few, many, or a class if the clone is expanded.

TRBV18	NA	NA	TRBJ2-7	CASSPSGQDEQYF	TGTGCCAGCTCACCATCCGGTCAGGACGAGCAGTACTTC
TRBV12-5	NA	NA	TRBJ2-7	CASGFNREQYF	TGTGCTAGTGGTTTTAACCGGGAGCAGTACTTC
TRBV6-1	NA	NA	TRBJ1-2	CASSEGAGIEGYTF	TGTGCCAGCAGTGAAGGGGCGGGGATCGAGGGCTACACCTTC
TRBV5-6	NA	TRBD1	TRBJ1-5	CASSSTTGGRRESNQPQHF	TGTGCCAGCAGCTCTACCACAGGGGGCCGGAGGGAGAGCAATCAGCCCCAGCATTTT
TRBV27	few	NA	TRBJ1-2	CASSSSARANYGYTF	TGTGCCAGCAGTTCCTCGGCCAGAGCTAACTATGGCTACACCTTC
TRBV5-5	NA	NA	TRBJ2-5	CASSRQQQRMETQYF	TGTGCCAGCAGCCGCCAACAACAGAGGATGGAGACCCAGTACTTC
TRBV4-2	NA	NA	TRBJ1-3	CASSQDTTGSSGNTIYF	TGTGCCAGCAGCCAAGACACGACAGGTAGCTCTGGAAACACCATATATTTT
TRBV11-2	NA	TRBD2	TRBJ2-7	CASSLAWTSGSSSYEQYF	TGTGCCAGCAGCTTAGCTTGGACTAGCGGGAGTTCGTCCTACGAGCAGTACTTC
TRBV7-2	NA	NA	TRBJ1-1	CASSLTTRMNTEAFF	TGTGCCAGCAGTTTAACCACTCGAATGAACACTGAAGCTTTCTTT
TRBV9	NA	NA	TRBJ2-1	CASSVESSSYNEQFF	TGTGCCAGCAGCGTAGAGAGTAGCTCCTACAATGAGCAGTTCTTC
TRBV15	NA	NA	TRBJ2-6	CATSRDLKGFASSSGANVLTF	TGTGCCACCAGCAGAGATTTGAAGGGGTTTGCCTCTAGCTCTGGGGCCAACGTCCTGACTTTC
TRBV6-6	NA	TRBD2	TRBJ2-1	CASSYSEVAGHGEQFF	TGTGCCAGCAGTTACTCAGAGGTAGCGGGACACGGGGAGCAGTTCTTC
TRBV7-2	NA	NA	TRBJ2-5	CASQGRLGETQYF	TGTGCCTCTCAGGGGCGGTTGGGTGAGACCCAGTACTTC
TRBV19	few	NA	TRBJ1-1	CASSIWDSNTEAFF	TGTGCCAGTAGTATTTGGGACTCGAACACTGAAGCTTTCTTT
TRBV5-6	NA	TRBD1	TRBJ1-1	CASSWGTANTEAFF	TGTGCCAGCAGCTGGGGGACAGCGAACACTGAAGCTTTCTTT
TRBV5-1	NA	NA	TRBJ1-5	CASSLAGFNQPQHF	TGCGCCAGCAGCTTGGCAGGGTTCAATCAGCCCCAGCATTTT
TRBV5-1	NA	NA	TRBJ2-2	CASSLELGTNTGELFF	TGCGCCAGCAGCCTGGAATTGGGGACCAACACCGGGGAGCTGTTTTTT
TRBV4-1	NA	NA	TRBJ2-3	CASSDRQSSTDTQYF	TGCGCCAGCAGCGATAGACAGTCTAGCACAGATACGCAGTATTTT
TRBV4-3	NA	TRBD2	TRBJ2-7	CASSQKRGLAGEVGAYEQYF	TGCGCCAGCAGCCAGAAGAGGGGGCTAGCGGGAGAAGTTGGGGCCTACGAGCAGTACTTC
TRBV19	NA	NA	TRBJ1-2	CASSIGRSRGRAYGYTF	TGTGCCAGTAGTATAGGCCGGTCCAGGGGAAGGGCCTATGGCTACACCTTC
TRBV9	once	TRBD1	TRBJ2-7	CASSPSGTGGNEQYF	TGTGCCAGCAGCCCCTCCGGGACAGGGGGGAACGAGCAGTACTTC
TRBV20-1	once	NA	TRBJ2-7	CSASPGTGSYEQYF	TGCAGTGCTAGTCCGGGTACAGGGAGCTACGAGCAGTACTTC
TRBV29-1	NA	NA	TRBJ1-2	CSVQITNYGYTF	TGCAGCGTTCAAATTACTAACTATGGCTACACCTTC
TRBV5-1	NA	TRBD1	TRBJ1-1	CASSSGQGSTEAFF	TGCGCCAGCAGCTCGGGACAGGGAAGTACTGAAGCTTTCTTT
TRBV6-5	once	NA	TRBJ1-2	CASSYSPLDPNYGYTF	TGTGCCAGCAGTTACTCCCCCCTGGATCCTAACTATGGCTACACCTTC
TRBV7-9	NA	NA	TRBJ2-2	CASSLKQGNTGELFF	TGTGCCAGCAGTCTAAAACAGGGGAACACCGGGGAGCTGTTTTTT